The 11 T cell receptor beta chains listed next were all sequenced from one sample in a study of blood T cell repertoires in COVID-19. Sequencing was performed with immunoSEQ multiplex PCR; in TCRdb, only in-frame clones are kept and a portion is missing. The repertoire holds around 99,000 clones, with 80% to 90% as singletons. Sequenced sample: peripheral blood. These receptor sequences come from a man aged 40-49 years with active or convalescent COVID-19.

This chain connects TRBV24-1 to TRBJ1-2; D is unclear. The CDR3 runs 14 residues. V was trimmed by 4 bases and J by 1 base, leaving 9 bases between them. Germline V gene sequence: CDR1 KGHDR, CDR2 SFDVKD. The CDR3 region has the DNA TGTGCCACCAGTGACTTTACATATAACTATGGCTACACCTTC. As protein: CATSDFTYNYGYTF.

This clone was recorded once. The chain employs TRBV6-2 or TRBV6-3 and TRBJ2-3; 11 bases are shared with TRBD2. Germline V CDR1 and CDR2: MNHEY, SVGEGT. CDR3 size: 20 residues. Trimming took 0 bases from V and 0 from J; bases not matched to a gene: 11. CDR3 bases: TGTGCCAGCAGTTACTCGCGGGTCCTAGCGGGAGGTACTAGCACAGATACGCAGTATTTT. Translating it yields CASSYSRVLAGGTSTDTQYF.

The chain uses TRBV28 and TRBJ2-7, with 9 bases matching TRBD2. The CDR3 contains 13 residues. The junction had 3 bases not matched to a gene; V was cut back by 7 bases and J by 2 bases. The germline V gene encodes CDR1 MDHEN and CDR2 SYDVKM. CDR3 DNA sequence: TGTGCCAGCACCGCGGGGGGGACCTACGAGCAGTACTTC. Its translation: CASTAGGTYEQYF.

The rearrangement links TRBV28 to TRBJ2-6; a possible D gene is TRBD2 (6 bases). V was cut by 6 bases and J by 2 bases, with 11 bases left in between. Germline CDR1 reads MDHEN; CDR2 reads SYDVKM. This CDR3 is built from 15 residues. The CDR3 reads CASRPGGTGANVLTF. The CDR3 DNA reads TGTGCCAGCAGGCCTGGGGGGACTGGGGCCAACGTCCTGACTTTC.

The chain has TRBV28 and TRBJ1-5; 8 bases align to TRBD1. With 6 bases clipped from V and 6 bases from J, the junction kept 10 bases outside the gene matches. CDR3 length equals 15 residues. Germline V gene sequence: CDR1 MDHEN, CDR2 SYDVKM. The CDR3 reads CASRVVTGGFQPQHF. CDR3 nucleotide sequence: TGTGCCAGCAGGGTGGTCACAGGGGGTTTTCAGCCCCAGCATTTT.

The rearrangement links TRBV19 to TRBJ1-3; 8 nucleotides line up with TRBD1. The CDR3 length is 15 residues. Trimming took 5 bases from V and 3 from J; bases not matched to a gene: 6. Germline V lookup: CDR1 LNHDA, CDR2 SQIVND (reference sequence). DNA for the CDR3: TGTGCCAGTAGTTTGTCAGGGGGCTTTGGAAACACCATATATTTT. This codes for CASSLSGGFGNTIYF.

The chain links TRBV18 to TRBJ2-4; TRBD2 matches at 9 bases. This CDR3 comprises 15 residues. Trimming removed 5 bases from V and 6 bases from J; junction bases left unmatched: 8. Germline V gives CDR1 KGHSH, CDR2 LQKENI. For the CDR3, the DNA is TGTGCCAGCTCAAACGTAGCGGGAGATTTAAACATTCAGTACTTC. It codes for CASSNVAGDLNIQYF.

This rearrangement joins TRBV28 to TRBJ2-7; TRBD2 agrees at 7 bases. Germline V gene data show CDR1 as MDHEN and CDR2 as SYDVKM. The CDR3 has 15 residues. Germline trimming cut 4 bases from V and 2 bases from J; bases unmatched to any gene: 8. In nucleotides, the CDR3 is TGTGCCAGCAGTTCCGCTAGCGGCCCTACCTACGAGCAGTACTTC. This sequence encodes CASSSASGPTYEQYF.

The rearrangement links TRBV21-1 to TRBJ1-1; the table names TRBD1, a call not compared with the DNA. TRBV21-1 is reported as a pseudogene. The CDR3 totals 13 residues. The CDR3 spells CASSTGRTGAAFF. CDR3 sequence (DNA): TGTGCCAGCAGCACTGGGAGGACAGGGGCAGCTTTCTTT.

The chain employs TRBV7-9 and TRBJ2-1; 12 bases agree with TRBD2. Trimming took 5 bases from V and 5 from J; bases not matched to a gene: 4. CDR1 SEHNR and CDR2 FQNEAQ come from the germline V gene (reference sequence). The CDR3 is made up of 15 amino acids. CDR3 coding DNA: TGTGCCAGCAGCCTCCGACTAGCGGGAGACAATGAGCAGTTCTTC. Protein: CASSLRLAGDNEQFF.

This clone was counted a single time. The chain uses TRBV4-2 and TRBJ1-1; D unresolved. The CDR3 consists of 16 residues. CDR1 and CDR2 (germline): LGHNA, YNFKEQ. Trimming took off 0 bases at V and 5 bases at J, with 16 bases between the two ends. The CDR3 here is CASSQEATTSGTEAFF. The CDR3 bases are TGTGCCAGCAGCCAAGAGGCCACAACTAGTGGGACTGAAGCTTTCTTT.